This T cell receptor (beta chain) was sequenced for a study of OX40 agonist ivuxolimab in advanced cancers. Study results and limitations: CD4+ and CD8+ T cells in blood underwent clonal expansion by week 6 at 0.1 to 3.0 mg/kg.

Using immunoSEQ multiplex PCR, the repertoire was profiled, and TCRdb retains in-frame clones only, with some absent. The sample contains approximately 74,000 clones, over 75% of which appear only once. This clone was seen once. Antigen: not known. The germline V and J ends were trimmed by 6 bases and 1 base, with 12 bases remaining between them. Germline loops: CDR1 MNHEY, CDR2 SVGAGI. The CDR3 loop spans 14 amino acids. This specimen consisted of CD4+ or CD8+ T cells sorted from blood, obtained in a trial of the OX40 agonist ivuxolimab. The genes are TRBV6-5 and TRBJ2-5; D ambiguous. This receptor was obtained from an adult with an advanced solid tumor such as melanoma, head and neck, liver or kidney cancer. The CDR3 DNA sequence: TGTGCCAGCAGGCGCGGAGAATTCCAAGAGACCCAGTACTTC. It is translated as CASRRGEFQETQYF.